The table lists the clone carrying this TCR beta chain with a few counts. No antigen is known for it. TCRdb fed the reads into MiXCR, producing one record per CDR3 protein. The profile shows roughly 150,000 distinct CDR3 sequences, 15% to 20% of them singletons. The data derive from a study of T cell repertoires in cytomegalovirus infection. Study background: CMV infection and matching HLA type were both indicated by public TCR beta signatures.

Points from the study as a whole: Dominating the ex vivo response were HLA-C-restricted CMV-specific TCR beta clonotypes.

The receptor was isolated from a human donor in good health (CMV status not recorded). Some clones in this sample may be carry-over from other donors' samples. The sequenced sample consisted of CD8+ T cells from PBMCs.

The CDR3 DNA sequence: TGCGCCAGCAGTTCCCTCCCTAGCGGTTACAATGAGCAGTTCTTC. It encodes CASSSLPSGYNEQFF. The chain employs TRBV10-2 and TRBJ2-1, with 7 nucleotides matching TRBD2. V lost 5 bases and J lost 4; bases outside the gene matches: 8. This CDR3 is built from 15 residues. From germline, CDR1 is WSHSY and CDR2 SAAADI.